This T cell receptor beta chain was identified in a study of OX40 agonist ivuxolimab in advanced cancers. Across the whole study: Enrolled patients in dose escalation had cancers that were hepatocellular carcinoma, melanoma, renal cell or head and neck cancer. Participants averaged 60 years of age (range roughly 23 to 90) and were around 80% male. Broader study findings: Low normalized clonal expansion also occurred in some nonresponding patients.

With regard to this clone: No antigen is known for it.

Researchers took blood at baseline, on cycle 4 day 1, and on cycle 7 day 1. The V gene's germline CDR1 is GTSNPN and CDR2 SVGIG (reference sequence). V was cut by 8 bases and J by 4 bases, with 9 bases left in between. CDR3 length equals 11 residues. Libraries were prepared by immunoSEQ multiplex PCR; TCRdb keeps only in-frame clonotypes and omits some of them. The repertoire holds roughly 40,000 clones, 80% to 90% seen once, with 6% in the top ten. V is TRBV30 and J is TRBJ1-3; no clear D. Sequenced here: CD4+ or CD8+ T cells sorted from blood, sampled in a trial of the OX40 agonist ivuxolimab. The TCR comes from an adult with an advanced solid tumor such as melanoma, head and neck, liver or kidney cancer. CDR3 DNA: TGTGCCCGCTACCAGGGAAACACCATATATTTT. It codes for CARYQGNTIYF.